The entry below gives a single TCR beta chain sequence along with its context. Which antigen it targets is not known. No base quality information exists; no much larger clone differs at one position. Trimming removed 5 bases from V and 5 bases from J; the gene matches leave 6 bases unexplained. The germline V gene sets CDR1 to SGHRS and CDR2 to YFSETQ. Spanning cysteine to phenylalanine, the CDR3 consists of 14 amino acids. Kept here is only the CDR3 DNA, which spans 42 bases and is read in frame from base 1. TCRbeta libraries were sequenced on an Illumina MiSeq, averaging roughly 40,000 productive templates per sample. Using multiplex PCR amplification, the immunoSEQ assay generated the TCRbeta CDR3 libraries. As for the authors' bioinformatics: Repertoire diversity was calculated as previously defined, and values close to 0 indicated extremely monoclonal samples. This immuneACCESS table, as held by TCRdb, lists in-frame sequences with V and J called but not all clones. Of the missing ones, under half trace to an unresolved V gene in checked studies; the others have no known cause. Clonal size and the V and J genes are those of that table, whereas D and trimming came from the DNA. This sample holds about 42,000 clones; roughly 77% were observed only once. The ten biggest clones cover 0.43% of the sample.

The data belong to a study of STAT3 mutations in large granular lymphocyte leukemia (dated by TCRdb to between 2018 and 2021). Looking at the study overall: Roughly half of the T-LGLL patients who were sequenced longitudinally carried canonical activating STAT3 mutations. On average, sequencing was done at around 4 time points per patient, with the number of samplings ranging from 2 to 8. More than half of T-LGLL patients received one or more immunosuppressive therapy regimens, with hematologic response in over 35% of those treated. From an initial cohort of hundreds of LGL patients, roughly 17 representative T-LGLL cases were chosen for longitudinal sequencing of TCRbeta and STAT3. Serial deep sequencing of TCRbeta CDR3 and STAT3 was performed in patients with T-cell large granular lymphocyte leukemia to reconstruct clonal hierarchy and dynamics. Two patients with natural killer LGL leukemia were also sequenced longitudinally as controls within the study. General findings and caveats noted by the study authors: Several patients had a dominant TCR clone burden greater than the STAT3 mutant burden, which suggests that the STAT3 mutation arose secondarily within a clone that had already expanded. TCR clonotype switching after therapy was seen in about 35% of the 18 patients, with all newly emerging clones being STAT3 wild type. Because no samples were available when a clone first appeared, clonal expansion was inferred from samplings taken at other points. The linking of therapy response to changes in TCR clonal burden was complicated by variable intervals between samplings and differing treatment regimens. At least one immunodominant TCRbeta clonotype was present in every T-LGLL patient, and multiple immunodominant subclonotypes appeared in about half of the T-LGLL patients. Persisting codominant clonotypes in some patients meant a small but highly pathogenic clone may have been missed.

DNA was extracted from blood mononuclear cells, with the same DNA used for both TCR and STAT3 sequencing. The chain is made from TRBV5-1 and TRBJ1-4; TRBD1 fits 7 bases in the junction. The sample comprised PBMCs. The TCR comes from a human donor with T large granular lymphocyte leukemia. Some clones in this sample may be carry-over from other donors' samples. The CDR3 here reads CASRNGQANEKLFF. The DNA sequence is given as TGCGCCAGCAGGAATGGACAGGCCAATGAAAAACTGTTTTTT.